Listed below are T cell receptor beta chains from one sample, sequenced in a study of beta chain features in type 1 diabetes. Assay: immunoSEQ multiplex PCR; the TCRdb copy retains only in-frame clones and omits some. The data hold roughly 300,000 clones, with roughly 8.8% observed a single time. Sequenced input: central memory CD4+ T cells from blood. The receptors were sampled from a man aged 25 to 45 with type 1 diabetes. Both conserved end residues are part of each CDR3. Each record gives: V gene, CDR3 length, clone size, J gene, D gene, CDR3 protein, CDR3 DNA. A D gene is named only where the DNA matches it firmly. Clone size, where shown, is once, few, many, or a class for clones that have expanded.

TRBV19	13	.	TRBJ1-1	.	CASTLQLDTEAFF	TGTGCCAGTACCCTACAGCTAGACACTGAAGCTTTCTTT
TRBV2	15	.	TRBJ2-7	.	CASSEWREASYEQYF	TGTGCCAGCAGTGAATGGCGGGAAGCTTCCTACGAGCAGTACTTC
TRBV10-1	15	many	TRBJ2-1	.	CASSESKGQYNEQFF	TGCGCCAGCAGTGAGTCTAAGGGGCAGTACAATGAGCAGTTCTTC
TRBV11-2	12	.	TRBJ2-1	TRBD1	CASSQRTTGAFF	TGTGCCAGCAGCCAACGGACAACAGGGGCCTTCTTC
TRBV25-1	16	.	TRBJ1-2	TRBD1	CASRPPGTGIGYGYTF	TGTGCCAGCAGACCGCCGGGGACAGGGATTGGCTATGGCTACACCTTC
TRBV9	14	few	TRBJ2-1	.	CASSNPGSYNEQFF	TGTGCCAGCAGCAACCCGGGCTCCTACAATGAGCAGTTCTTC
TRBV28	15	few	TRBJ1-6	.	CASRAVSSYNSPLHF	TGTGCCAGCCGAGCAGTTAGCTCCTATAATTCACCCCTCCACTTT
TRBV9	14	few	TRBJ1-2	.	CASSATGMGYGYTF	TGTGCCAGCAGCGCAACAGGGATGGGCTATGGCTACACCTTC
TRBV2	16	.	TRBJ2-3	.	CASSLEDSLTTDTQYF	TGTGCCAGCAGCTTAGAGGACTCATTGACCACAGATACGCAGTATTTT
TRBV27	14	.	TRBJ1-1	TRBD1	CASSWTGLGTEAFF	TGTGCCAGCAGCTGGACAGGGCTGGGCACTGAAGCTTTCTTT
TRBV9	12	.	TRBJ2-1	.	CASSATYNEQFF	TGTGCCAGCAGCGCAACTTACAATGAGCAGTTCTTC
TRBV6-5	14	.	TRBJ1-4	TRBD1	CASSSGTGIEKLFF	TGTGCCAGCAGTTCCGGGACAGGGATTGAAAAACTGTTTTTT
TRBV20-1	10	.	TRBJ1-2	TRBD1	CSAGTVVYTF	TGCAGTGCTGGGACAGTAGTCTACACCTTC
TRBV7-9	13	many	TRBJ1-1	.	CASSFRGYAEAFF	TGTGCCAGCAGCTTTAGGGGATACGCTGAAGCTTTCTTT
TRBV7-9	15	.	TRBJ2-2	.	CASSLLGADTGELFF	TGTGCCAGCAGCTTACTGGGGGCCGACACCGGGGAGCTGTTTTTT
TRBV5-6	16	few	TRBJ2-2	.	CASRSLPGRNTGELFF	TGTGCCAGCAGAAGCCTCCCGGGACGGAACACCGGGGAGCTGTTTTTT
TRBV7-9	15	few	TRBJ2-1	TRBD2	CASIGGISSYNEQFF	TGTGCCAGCATCGGGGGGATAAGCTCCTACAATGAGCAGTTCTTC
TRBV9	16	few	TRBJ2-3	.	CASSQGGGVGTDTQYF	TGTGCCAGCAGCCAAGGCGGCGGGGTGGGCACAGATACGCAGTATTTT
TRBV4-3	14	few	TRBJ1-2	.	CASSQGPESLGYTF	TGCGCCAGCAGCCAGGGGCCCGAATCGCTTGGCTACACCTTC
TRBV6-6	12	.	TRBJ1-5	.	CASSSTSQPQHF	TGTGCCAGCAGTTCTACGAGTCAGCCCCAGCATTTT
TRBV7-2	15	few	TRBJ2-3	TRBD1	CASSLGTGGPDTQYF	TGTGCCAGCAGCTTAGGGACAGGGGGACCAGATACGCAGTATTTT
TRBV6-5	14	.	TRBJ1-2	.	CASSYSGRVYGYTF	TGTGCCAGCAGTTACTCGGGCAGGGTTTATGGCTACACCTTC
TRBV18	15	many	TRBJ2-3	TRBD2	CASSPRGASTDTQYF	TGTGCCAGCTCACCGCGGGGGGCCAGCACAGATACGCAGTATTTT
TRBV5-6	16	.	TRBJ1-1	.	CASSLVGRVVNTEAFF	TGTGCCAGCAGCTTGGTGGGCAGGGTTGTGAACACTGAAGCTTTCTTT
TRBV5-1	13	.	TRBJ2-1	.	CASSLLSGYEQFF	TGCGCCAGCAGCTTGTTGAGCGGGTATGAGCAGTTCTTC
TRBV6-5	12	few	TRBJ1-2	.	CASSDRNYGYTF	TGTGCCAGCAGTGACAGGAACTATGGCTACACCTTC
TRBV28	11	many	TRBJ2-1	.	CASSATDEQFF	TGTGCCAGCAGCGCCACGGATGAGCAGTTCTTC
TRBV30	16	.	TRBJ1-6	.	CAGRTVESSYNSPLHF	TGTGCCGGCCGGACAGTCGAGAGCTCCTATAATTCACCCCTCCACTTT
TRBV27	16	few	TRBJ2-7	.	CASSGWTAEYTYEQYF	TGTGCCAGCAGTGGCTGGACGGCAGAGTATACCTACGAGCAGTACTTC
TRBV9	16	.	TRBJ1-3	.	CASSVGAGVFGNTIYF	TGTGCCAGCAGCGTAGGGGCGGGTGTTTTTGGAAACACCATATATTTT
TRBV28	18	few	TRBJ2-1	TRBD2	CASSLIGLAGGTYNEQFF	TGTGCCAGCAGTTTAATCGGACTAGCGGGGGGGACCTACAATGAGCAGTTCTTC
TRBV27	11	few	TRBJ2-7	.	CASSFRLEQYF	TGTGCCAGCAGTTTCCGGCTCGAGCAGTACTTC
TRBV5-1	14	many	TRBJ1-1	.	CASSLVGLNTEAFF	TGCGCCAGCAGCTTGGTTGGTTTGAACACTGAAGCTTTCTTT
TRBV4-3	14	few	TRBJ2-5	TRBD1	CASSPEGAWETQYF	TGCGCCAGCAGCCCTGAGGGGGCTTGGGAGACCCAGTACTTC
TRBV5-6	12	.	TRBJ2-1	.	CASSPGGGEQFF	TGTGCCAGCAGTCCCGGGGGCGGTGAGCAGTTCTTC
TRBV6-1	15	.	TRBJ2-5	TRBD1	CASSRQGRGQETQYF	TGTGCCAGCAGCAGACAGGGTCGGGGTCAAGAGACCCAGTACTTC
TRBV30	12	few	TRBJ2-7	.	CAWSVLVGEQYF	TGTGCCTGGAGTGTACTGGTCGGCGAGCAGTACTTC
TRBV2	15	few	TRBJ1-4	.	CASSKNDATNEKLFF	TGTGCCAGCAGTAAAAACGACGCAACTAATGAAAAACTGTTTTTT
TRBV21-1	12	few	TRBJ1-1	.	CASSSVYTEAFF	TGTGCCAGCAGCTCCGTGTACACTGAAGCTTTCTTT
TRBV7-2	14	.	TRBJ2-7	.	CASSLDSSSYEQYF	TGTGCCAGCAGCTTGGATTCTTCCTCCTACGAGCAGTACTTC
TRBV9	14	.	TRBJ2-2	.	CASSVVTGTGELFF	TGTGCCAGCAGCGTAGTTACAGGCACCGGGGAGCTGTTTTTT
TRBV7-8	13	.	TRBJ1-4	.	CASRRKAAEKLFF	TGTGCCAGCAGGCGTAAAGCGGCTGAAAAACTGTTTTTT
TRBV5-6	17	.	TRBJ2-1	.	CASSPLGQRYLYNEQFF	TGTGCCAGCAGCCCCTTGGGACAACGATATTTATACAATGAGCAGTTCTTC
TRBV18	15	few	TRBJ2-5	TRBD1	CASSFTTGGVETQYF	TGTGCCAGCTCATTCACGACAGGGGGCGTGGAGACCCAGTACTTC
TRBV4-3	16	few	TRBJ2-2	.	CASSQDLGGSTGELFF	TGCGCCAGCAGCCAAGACCTAGGGGGTTCCACCGGGGAGCTGTTTTTT
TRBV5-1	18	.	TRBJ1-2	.	CASSPGDGTWGVTYGYTF	TGCGCCAGCAGCCCGGGAGACGGGACCTGGGGAGTCACCTATGGCTACACCTTC
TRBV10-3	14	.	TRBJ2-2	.	CAISERTGRGELFF	TGTGCCATCAGTGAGAGGACGGGCCGCGGGGAGCTGTTTTTT
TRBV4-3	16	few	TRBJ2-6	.	CASSQGVYSGANVLTF	TGCGCCAGCAGCCAAGGGGTATACTCTGGGGCCAACGTCCTGACTTTC
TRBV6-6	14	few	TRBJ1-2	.	CASKYKSPETGYTF	TGTGCCAGCAAGTATAAGAGCCCGGAGACGGGCTACACCTTC
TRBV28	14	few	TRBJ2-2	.	CASILQRSTGELFF	TGTGCCAGCATTCTCCAGCGGTCAACCGGGGAGCTGTTTTTT